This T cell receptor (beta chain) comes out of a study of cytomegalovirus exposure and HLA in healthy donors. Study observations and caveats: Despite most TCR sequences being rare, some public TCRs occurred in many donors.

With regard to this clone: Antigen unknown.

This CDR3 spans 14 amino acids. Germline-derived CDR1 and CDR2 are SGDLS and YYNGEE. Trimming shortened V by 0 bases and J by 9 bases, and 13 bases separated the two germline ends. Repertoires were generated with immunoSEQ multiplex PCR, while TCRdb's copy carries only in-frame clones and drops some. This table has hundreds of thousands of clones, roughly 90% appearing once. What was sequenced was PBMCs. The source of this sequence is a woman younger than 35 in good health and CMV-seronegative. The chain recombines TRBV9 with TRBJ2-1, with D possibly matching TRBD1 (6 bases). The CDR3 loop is CASSVGGPTGEQFF. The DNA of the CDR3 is TGTGCCAGCAGCGTAGGGGGACCGACAGGTGAGCAGTTCTTC.